Following are 30 T cell receptor beta chains from one sample sequenced in a study of blood T cell repertoires in COVID-19. Produced via immunoSEQ multiplex PCR; TCRdb's table is partial and in-frame only. The data contain 210,000 or so clones, around four fifths of them singletons. Sequencing was carried out using peripheral blood. The origin of the receptors is a man in his fifties or sixties with active or convalescent COVID-19.

J is TRBJ2-7 and V is TRBV6-6; 7 nucleotides line up with TRBD2. V trimming: 5 bases; J trimming: 5 bases; junction bases outside the gene matches: 9. Per germline, CDR1 MNHNY and CDR2 SVGAGI (reference sequence). This CDR3 is built from 14 residues. CDR3 protein: CASSPSASGNEQYF. Written as DNA, the CDR3 is TGTGCCAGCAGTCCCTCGGCTAGCGGCAACGAGCAGTACTTC.

The chain couples TRBV28 to TRBJ1-5, with 11 bases aligning to TRBD1. The CDR3 length is 17 residues. The V segment lost 2 bases and the J segment 4 bases; nucleotides outside the gene matches: 7. The germline gives CDR1 MDHEN, CDR2 SYDVKM. CDR3 DNA sequence: TGTGCCAGCAGTTTACTTGGGACAGGGGGTAAGAATCAGCCCCAGCATTTT. Its protein is CASSLLGTGGKNQPQHF.

This chain connects TRBV6-5 to TRBJ1-1; tentatively, D is TRBD1 (6 bases). Trimming removed 7 bases from V and 8 bases from J, with 14 bases in between. The CDR3 has 12 residues. From germline, CDR1 is MNHEY and CDR2 SVGAGI. The DNA of the CDR3 is TGTGCCAGCACCTTCGGGGGGCAGGAAGCTTTCTTT. Encoded protein: CASTFGGQEAFF.

This clone was detected only once. The CDR3 reads CASRYGTSGINEQFF. The CDR3 DNA is TGTGCCAGCAGGTACGGGACTAGCGGCATCAATGAGCAGTTCTTC. V usage is TRBV5-8 and J usage is TRBJ2-1; 11 positions match TRBD2. CDR1 SGHTS and CDR2 YDEGEE come from the germline V gene. This CDR3 spans 15 amino acids. V shed 5 bases, J shed 6 bases, and the junction held 7 bases outside the gene matches.

V and J are TRBV6-6 and TRBJ2-1; weak D call: TRBD1 (6 bases). Germline V gives CDR1 MNHNY, CDR2 SVGAGI (reference sequence). Trimming cost V 6 bases and J 14 bases, with 26 bases left between them. The CDR3 covers 15 residues. The CDR3 here is CASRTGRSVSQKKFF. In DNA, the CDR3 is TGTGCCAGCAGAACAGGGAGAAGTGTCTCCCAAAAAAAGTTCTTC.

This clone was picked up a small number of times. The chain has TRBV3-1 (or the pseudogene TRBV3-2) and TRBJ2-7; D not resolved. Germline assignment: CDR1 LGHDT and CDR2 YNNKEL (reference sequence). The V and J ends lost 0 bases and 3 bases respectively, with 6 bases between them. The CDR3 covers 13 residues. CDR3 sequence reads: CASSQDTGYEQYF. The CDR3, as DNA: TGTGCCAGCAGCCAAGATACCGGCTACGAGCAGTACTTC.

This rearrangement joins TRBV2 to TRBJ1-1; 8 positions agree with TRBD1. Germline V gene data show CDR1 as SNHLY and CDR2 as FYNNEI. The CDR3 spans 14 residues. V lost 7 bases to trimming and J lost 0 bases; unmatched junction nucleotides: 4. CDR3 protein: CASTRQGMNTEAFF. The CDR3 nucleotides read TGTGCCAGCACCAGACAGGGGATGAACACTGAAGCTTTCTTT.

V and J are TRBV2 and TRBJ2-2; 8 bases agree with TRBD1. From germline, CDR1 is SNHLY and CDR2 FYNNEI. CDR3 size: 16 residues. J gave up 6 bases and V 6 bases, and 12 bases lay outside the gene matches. CDR3 in amino acids: CASSRLGTGGAGELFF. The CDR3 coding sequence is TGTGCCAGCAGCAGACTCGGGACAGGCGGAGCCGGGGAGCTGTTTTTT.

The chain joins TRBV28 to TRBJ2-1; TRBD2 matches at 7 bases. Trimming removed 1 base from V and 7 bases from J; junction bases left unmatched: 10. The germline CDR1 and CDR2 sequences are MDHEN and SYDVKM. This CDR3 spans 16 amino acids. The CDR3 coding sequence is TGTGCCAGCAGTTTATCTGGACTAGTCGGTGAAAATGAGCAGTTCTTC. It yields the protein CASSLSGLVGENEQFF.

The chain is built from TRBV6-2 or TRBV6-3 and TRBJ2-3, with D possibly TRBD2 on 6 matching bases. CDR3 length equals 16 residues. V lost 5 bases to trimming and J lost 6 bases, with 21 bases between them. Germline CDR1 MNHEY, CDR2 SVGEGT. The CDR3 DNA follows: TGTGCCAGCAGTCCCCTCGGGGGTTCGGGGCAGGATACGCAGTATTTT. Its protein product is CASSPLGGSGQDTQYF.

This chain joins TRBV2 and TRBJ2-3; 8 bases line up with TRBD2. The CDR3 consists of 16 residues. Germline CDR1 SNHLY, CDR2 FYNNEI. Trimming cost V 5 bases and J 5 bases; bases outside gene matches: 12. The CDR3 is CASSFPSGSDEDTQYF. The CDR3 nucleotides read TGTGCCAGCAGTTTTCCCAGCGGGAGCGATGAAGATACGCAGTATTTT. Full variable domain (remainder filled in from reference TRBV2 and TRBJ2-3): EPEVTQTPSHQVTQMGQEVILRCVPISNHLYFYWYRQILGQKVEFLVSFYNNEISEKSEIFDDQFSVERPDGSNFTLKIRSTKLEDSAMYFCASSFPSGSDEDTQYFGPGTRLTVL.

The V and J genes are TRBV5-1 and TRBJ2-2; 14 bases map to TRBD2. J lost 5 bases, V lost 1 base, and 13 bases had no gene match. The length of the CDR3 is 20 residues. The germline V gene has CDR1 SGHRS and CDR2 YFSETQ. The CDR3 loop reads CASSLYPRLAGGPETGELFF. CDR3 sequence (DNA): TGCGCCAGCAGCTTGTATCCGAGACTAGCGGGAGGGCCAGAGACCGGGGAGCTGTTTTTT. Full variable domain (missing parts from reference TRBV5-1 and TRBJ2-2): KAGVTQTPRYLIKTRGQQVTLSCSPISGHRSVSWYQQTPGQGLQFLFEYFSETQRNKGNFPGRFSGRQFSNSRSEMNVSTLELGDSALYLCASSLYPRLAGGPETGELFFGEGSRLTVL.

As to this clone: Mismatch with germline at one junction end may stem from a read error. The chain recombines TRBV10-3 with TRBJ2-7; 8 bases align to TRBD2. CDR3 length: 13 amino acids. Germline CDR1 is ENHRY and CDR2 is SYGVKD. In nucleotides, the CDR3 is TGTGCCATCAGTGAGTCTAGCCGACTAGCGTTGAGCTTC. The encoded protein is CAISESSRLALSF.

This chain uses TRBV6-5 with TRBJ2-7; D possibly corresponds to TRBD1 (6 bases). Germline values: CDR1 MNHEY, CDR2 SVGAGI. This CDR3 spans 14 amino acids. V shed 1 base and J shed 8 bases, with 15 bases lying between them. The CDR3 DNA is TGTGCCAGCAGTTACTACAGGGAAGGCTCCCAGCAGTACTTC. As protein: CASSYYREGSQQYF.

The chain uses TRBV18 and TRBJ1-1; D ambiguous. The V gene's germline CDR1 is KGHSH and CDR2 LQKENI. The CDR3 sequence is 14 residues long. V shed 2 bases and J shed 6 bases, with 13 bases lying between them. Here the CDR3 reads CASSPVPGESEAFF. As DNA, the CDR3 is TGTGCCAGCTCACCAGTCCCCGGGGAATCTGAAGCTTTCTTT. Supplemented by reference TRBV18 and TRBJ1-1, the full variable domain reads NAGVMQNPRHLVRRRGQEARLRCSPMKGHSHVYWYRQLPEEGLKFMVYLQKENIIDESGMPKERFSAEFPKEGPSILRIQQVVRGDSAAYFCASSPVPGESEAFFGQGTRLTVV.

This clone has a single count. The chain uses TRBV2 and TRBJ1-2; TRBD1 agrees at 8 bases. Germline-derived CDR1 and CDR2 are SNHLY and FYNNEI. The CDR3 totals 13 residues. V lost 5 bases, J lost 8 bases, and 7 bases stayed unmatched. Here the CDR3 reads CASSSTGAGGYTF. Written as DNA, the CDR3 is TGTGCCAGCAGTTCGACAGGGGCAGGCGGCTACACCTTC.

The chain recombines TRBV6-5 with TRBJ1-1, with 9 bases identical to TRBD1. Losses at the gene ends were 5 bases for V and 0 bases for J; bases not matched to a gene: 1. Germline V gene lookup returns CDR1 MNHEY and CDR2 SVGAGI. This CDR3 has 14 amino acids. CDR3 amino acids: CASSHRGLNTEAFF. DNA of the CDR3: TGTGCCAGCAGTCACAGGGGGCTGAACACTGAAGCTTTCTTT.

This clone was counted once. The rearrangement joins TRBV5-1 to TRBJ1-2; TRBD1 matches at 7 bases. This CDR3 is built from 13 residues. Germline V gene lookup returns CDR1 SGHRS and CDR2 YFSETQ. The V gene end was trimmed by 6 bases and the J gene end by 8 bases; junction bases not matched to a gene: 10. The CDR3 DNA sequence: TGCGCCAGCAAATTTTCAGGGGGAGGAGGCTACACCTTC. It encodes CASKFSGGGGYTF.

V gene TRBV5-4 combines with J gene TRBJ1-2; TRBD1 is a possible D gene (6 bases). Deletions cut 4 bases from V and 4 bases from J, with 14 bases between. This CDR3 region has 14 residues. The V gene's germline CDR1 is SGHNT and CDR2 YYREEE (reference sequence). The CDR3 sequence: CASSTGHSRYGYTF. The CDR3 DNA follows: TGTGCCAGCAGCACGGGACATTCGCGCTATGGCTACACCTTC.

The V call is TRBV9, the J call TRBJ1-1, with D unclear. The CDR3 is 13 residues long. With 2 bases removed from V and 2 bases from J, the gap between germline ends came to 7 bases. Germline V lookup: CDR1 SGDLS, CDR2 YYNGEE. The CDR3 region is CASSVQSNTEAFF. Written as DNA, the CDR3 is TGTGCCAGCAGCGTCCAAAGCAACACTGAAGCTTTCTTT.

This clone came up once. This sequence joins TRBV28 and TRBJ1-2, with D unresolved. This CDR3 has 15 residues. The V end was cut by 8 bases, the J end by 4 bases, with 20 bases between. The germline gives CDR1 MDHEN, CDR2 SYDVKM. The CDR3 spells CASEGLITPVYGYTF. The CDR3, as DNA: TGTGCCAGCGAGGGCCTAATTACCCCCGTCTATGGCTACACCTTC.

The J gene is TRBJ2-7, the V gene TRBV7-3, with 14 bases matching TRBD2. V gave up 5 bases and J gave up 5 bases; unmatched junction bases: 11. The CDR3 length is 17 residues. The germline V gene has CDR1 SGHTA and CDR2 FQGTGA. CDR3 loop: CASSPKGGGLAGDEQYF. The CDR3 DNA is TGTGCCAGCAGCCCGAAAGGGGGGGGACTAGCGGGAGACGAGCAGTACTTC. Supplemented by reference TRBV7-3 and TRBJ2-7, the full variable domain reads GAGVSQTPSNKVTEKGKYVELRCDPISGHTALYWYRQSLGQGPEFLIYFQGTGAADDSGLPNDRFFAVRPEGSVSTLKIQRTERGDSAVYLCASSPKGGGLAGDEQYFGPGTRLTVT.

This clone showed up just once. J is TRBJ1-6 and V is TRBV7-9, with 8 bases identical to TRBD1. Germline CDR1 SEHNR, CDR2 FQNEAQ (reference sequence). With V trimmed by 5 bases and J by 7 bases, 13 bases remained unmatched. CDR3 length: 17 residues. The CDR3 nucleotides are TGTGCCAGCAGCGCCCGACAGGGGACGGGAATGAATTCACCCCTCCACTTT. It yields the protein CASSARQGTGMNSPLHF.

The sample holds one count of this clone. V gene TRBV27 combines with J gene TRBJ2-3; 8 nucleotides align to TRBD1. There are 15 residues in the CDR3. V was pared by 5 bases and J by 3 bases, with 7 bases of the junction left unmatched. Germline V gene sequence: CDR1 MNHEY, CDR2 SMNVEV (reference sequence). The DNA for the CDR3 is TGTGCCAGCAGTCCCCTGGACAGGGTGACAGATACGCAGTATTTT. It codes for CASSPLDRVTDTQYF.

The V call is TRBV12-3 or TRBV12-4, the J call TRBJ2-1, with a weak D call TRBD2 (6 bases). The CDR3 totals 13 residues. The V gene lost 3 bases and the J gene lost 9 bases, with 12 bases spanning the gap. The CDR3 bases are TGTGCCAGCAGTTTGGGCGGGGAGACTGAGCAGTTCTTC. Its translation is CASSLGGETEQFF.

The chain recombines TRBV12-3 or TRBV12-4 with TRBJ2-1, with a possible D match to TRBD1 (6 bases). This CDR3 comprises 12 residues. V lost 6 bases and J lost 7, with 10 bases in between. CDR3 loop: CASRDRPNEQFF. The CDR3 nucleotides read TGTGCCAGCAGGGACAGACCTAATGAGCAGTTCTTC.

This clone has a single count. The V call is TRBV5-4, the J call TRBJ2-2; 9 nucleotides match TRBD1. Per germline, CDR1 SGHNT and CDR2 YYREEE (reference sequence). Unmatched junction bases numbered 4, after V lost 2 bases and J lost 2 bases. The CDR3 loop spans 16 amino acids. The CDR3 loop is CASSFPGQGNTGELFF. Written as DNA, the CDR3 is TGTGCCAGCAGCTTCCCGGGACAGGGAAACACCGGGGAGCTGTTTTTT.

The CDR3 sequence: CASSSEGTTDTQYF. CDR3 DNA sequence: TGCGCCAGCAGTTCGGAGGGGACCACAGATACGCAGTATTTT. The V call is TRBV5-1, the J call TRBJ2-3; the D gene is possibly TRBD2 (6 bases). Germline CDR1 SGHRS, CDR2 YFSETQ. V gave up 5 bases and J gave up 2 bases, with 12 bases separating them. The CDR3 contains 14 residues.

This rearrangement joins TRBV30 to TRBJ2-5, with a tentative D call TRBD1 (6 bases). V dropped 0 bases and J dropped 5 bases, with 10 bases sitting between them. Germline V gene data show CDR1 as GTSNPN and CDR2 as SVGIG (reference sequence). The CDR3 is 13 amino acids. CDR3 residues: CAWSVLTGETQYF. The CDR3 DNA follows: TGTGCCTGGAGTGTACTCACAGGGGAGACCCAGTACTTC.

V gene TRBV28 combines with J gene TRBJ2-7, with 9 bases lining up with TRBD2. With V trimmed by 2 bases and J by 2 bases, 4 bases remained unmatched. CDR3 length equals 15 residues. Germline-derived CDR1 and CDR2 are MDHEN and SYDVKM. Here the CDR3 DNA reads TGTGCCAGCAGTTTAATACTAGCGGGTACCTACGAGCAGTACTTC. Residues: CASSLILAGTYEQYF.